This T cell receptor (beta chain) derives from a study of blood T cell repertoires in COVID-19. Overall study: The origin of the acute and convalescent COVID-19 samples was the United States, Italy and Spain. The cDNA or gDNA used as material had been derived from T cells, B-cell-depleted T cells, or PBMCs.

The Seattle patients joined while their infection was active and were tracked longitudinally afterward. Germline assignment: CDR1 SGHAT and CDR2 FQNNGV. The CDR3 is made up of 14 amino acids. V dropped 4 bases and J dropped 1; count of bases not matched to a gene: 2. Sequenced by immunoSEQ multiplex PCR; TCRdb stores in-frame clones only, minus some. The data contain about 500,000 clones, 89% of them seen just once; the ten biggest clones take up about 0.91%. The V and J genes are TRBV11-2 and TRBJ2-3; 7 nucleotides line up with TRBD2. Input material: peripheral blood. The sequence was collected from a young man with COVID-19, enrolled during active disease. The CDR3 loop is CASSSAGGTDTQYF. CDR3 nucleotides: TGTGCCAGCAGCTCCGCGGGGGGCACAGATACGCAGTATTTT.